This T cell receptor beta chain stems from a study of cytomegalovirus exposure and HLA in healthy donors. Broader study findings: The study listed roughly 150 cytomegalovirus-associated TCR beta chains.

CDR3 length: 14 amino acids. Germline values: CDR1 MGHRA, CDR2 YSYEKL. The V gene lost 2 bases and the J gene lost 4 bases, with 11 bases spanning the gap. The data were produced by immunoSEQ multiplex PCR, yet TCRdb's version contains in-frame clones alone and is incomplete. The repertoire includes about 110,000 clones, 95% of them detected once, and 0.65% to 0.7% sits in the top ten. As for this clone: Its target is unknown.

The chain links TRBV4-1 to TRBJ1-1; tentatively, D is TRBD1 (5 bases). Sequencing was done on a sample of PBMCs. The clonotype comes from a woman between 18 and 29 years old in good health and CMV-seronegative. The CDR3 coding sequence is TGCGCCAGCAGCCAACCCCGGGACTCCACTGAAGCTTTCTTT. Residues: CASSQPRDSTEAFF.